This is a list of T cell receptor beta chains from one sample in a study of CD8 T cells in ankylosing spondylitis. Via MiXCR, TCRdb re-called the 5' RACE reads, giving one row per CDR3 protein. The sample holds hundreds of thousands of distinct CDR3 sequences, around 11% seen once. Sequencing was done on a sample of blood, either unsorted or a sorted T cell fraction (not recorded which). These receptors all come from a male donor with ankylosing spondylitis. CDR3s leave out the opening cysteine and the closing phenylalanine or tryptophan. Rows give clone size only sometimes, using once, few, many, or a class for an expanded clone.

abundance	v_gene	j_gene	CDR3aa
-	TRBV6-2/TRBV6-3	TRBJ1-5	ASGGQQPQH
-	TRBV7-6	TRBJ2-4	ASSLVDRGGNIQY
many	TRBV18	TRBJ2-5	ASSQSGHSQETQY
many	TRBV20-1	TRBJ1-2	SAREFTTNYGYT
many	TRBV10-3	TRBJ1-2	AISEQNSYGYT
-	TRBV2	TRBJ1-1	ASGGDRVHSTEAF
-	TRBV6-5	TRBJ1-4	ASSSWGLEEKLF
-	TRBV16	TRBJ1-1	ASTWISRDTEAF
few	TRBV7-8	TRBJ2-1	ASSPFPRGTYNEQF
many	TRBV12-3/TRBV12-4	TRBJ1-5	ASSRGYSNQPQH
few	TRBV28	TRBJ1-1	ASRPDRLLPRNTEAF
many	TRBV7-2	TRBJ2-1	ACGQPGGAYNEQF
few	TRBV10-3	TRBJ1-3	AINTASSGSTIY
few	TRBV20-1	TRBJ1-5	SARTGSREPQH
-	TRBV20-1	TRBJ2-1	SAPARGAYNEQF
-	TRBV29-1	TRBJ2-3	SVDDGTDTQY